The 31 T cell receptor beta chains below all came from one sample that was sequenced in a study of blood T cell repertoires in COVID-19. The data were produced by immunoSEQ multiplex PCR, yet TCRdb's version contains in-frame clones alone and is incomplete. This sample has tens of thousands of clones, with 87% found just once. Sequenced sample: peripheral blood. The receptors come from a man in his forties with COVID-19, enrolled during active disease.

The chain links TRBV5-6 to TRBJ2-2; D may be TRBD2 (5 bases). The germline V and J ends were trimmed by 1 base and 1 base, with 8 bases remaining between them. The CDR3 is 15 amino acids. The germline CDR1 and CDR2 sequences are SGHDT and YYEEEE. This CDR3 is CASSLSSGNTGELFF. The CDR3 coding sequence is TGTGCCAGCAGCTTGAGCAGCGGGAACACCGGGGAGCTGTTTTTT.

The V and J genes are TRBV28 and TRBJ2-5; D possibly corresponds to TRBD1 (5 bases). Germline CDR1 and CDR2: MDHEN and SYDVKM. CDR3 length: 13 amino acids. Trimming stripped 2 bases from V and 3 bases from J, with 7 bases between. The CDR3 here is CASSLGREETQYF. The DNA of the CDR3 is TGTGCCAGCAGTTTAGGCAGGGAAGAGACCCAGTACTTC.

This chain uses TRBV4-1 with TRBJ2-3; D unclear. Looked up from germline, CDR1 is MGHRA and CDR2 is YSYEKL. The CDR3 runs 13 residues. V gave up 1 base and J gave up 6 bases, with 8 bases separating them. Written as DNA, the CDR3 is TGCGCCAGCAGCCAAGGGAGACTGGATACGCAGTATTTT. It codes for CASSQGRLDTQYF.

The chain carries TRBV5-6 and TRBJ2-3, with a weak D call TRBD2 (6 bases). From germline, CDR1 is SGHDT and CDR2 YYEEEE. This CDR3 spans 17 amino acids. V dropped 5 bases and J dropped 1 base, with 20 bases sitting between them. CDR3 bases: TGTGCCAGCAGTCGTCCACTAGCCACACGCCGCACAGATACGCAGTATTTT. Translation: CASSRPLATRRTDTQYF.

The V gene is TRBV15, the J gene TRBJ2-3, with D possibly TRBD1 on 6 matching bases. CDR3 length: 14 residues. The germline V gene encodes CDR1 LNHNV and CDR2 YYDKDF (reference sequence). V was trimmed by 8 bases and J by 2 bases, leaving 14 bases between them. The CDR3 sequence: CATRGTGITDTQYF. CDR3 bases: TGTGCCACCCGCGGCACAGGGATCACAGATACGCAGTATTTT.

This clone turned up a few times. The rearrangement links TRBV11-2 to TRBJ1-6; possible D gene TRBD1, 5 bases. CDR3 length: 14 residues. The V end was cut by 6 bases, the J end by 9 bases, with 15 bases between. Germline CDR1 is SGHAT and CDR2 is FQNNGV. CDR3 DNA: TGTGCCAGCAGTTCCCTGGCGGGGCGTTCACCCCTCCACTTT. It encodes CASSSLAGRSPLHF.

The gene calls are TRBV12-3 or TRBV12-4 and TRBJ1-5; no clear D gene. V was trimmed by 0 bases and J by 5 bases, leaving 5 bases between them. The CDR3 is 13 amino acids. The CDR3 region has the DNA TGTGCCAGCAGTTTAGCGGACTATCAGCCCCAGCATTTT. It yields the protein CASSLADYQPQHF.

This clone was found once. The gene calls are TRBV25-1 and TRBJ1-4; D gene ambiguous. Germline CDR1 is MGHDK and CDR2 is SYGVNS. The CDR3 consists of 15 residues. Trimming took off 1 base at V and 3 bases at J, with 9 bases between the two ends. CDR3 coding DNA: TGTGCCAGCAGTGAATCTGGGCAGCCTAATGAAAAACTGTTTTTT. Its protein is CASSESGQPNEKLFF.

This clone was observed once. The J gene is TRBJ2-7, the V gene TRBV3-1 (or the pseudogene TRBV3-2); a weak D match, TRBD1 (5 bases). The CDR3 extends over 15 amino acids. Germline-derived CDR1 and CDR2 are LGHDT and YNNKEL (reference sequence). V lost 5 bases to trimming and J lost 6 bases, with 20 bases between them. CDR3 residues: CASSATGERIGEQYF. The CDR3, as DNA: TGTGCCAGCAGCGCAACAGGTGAGAGGATTGGCGAGCAGTACTTC.

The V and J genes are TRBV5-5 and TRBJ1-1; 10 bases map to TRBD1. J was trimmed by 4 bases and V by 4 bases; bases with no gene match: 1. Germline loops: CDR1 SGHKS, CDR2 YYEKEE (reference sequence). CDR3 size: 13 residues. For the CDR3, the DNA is TGTGCCAGCAGCCGGACAGGGGGCACTGAAGCTTTCTTT. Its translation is CASSRTGGTEAFF.

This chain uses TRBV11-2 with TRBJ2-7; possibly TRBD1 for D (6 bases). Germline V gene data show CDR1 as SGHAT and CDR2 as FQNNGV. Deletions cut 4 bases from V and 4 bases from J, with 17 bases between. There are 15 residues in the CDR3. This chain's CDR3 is CASSSLTGRRYEQYF. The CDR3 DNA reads TGTGCCAGCAGCTCGCTAACAGGGAGAAGGTACGAGCAGTACTTC.

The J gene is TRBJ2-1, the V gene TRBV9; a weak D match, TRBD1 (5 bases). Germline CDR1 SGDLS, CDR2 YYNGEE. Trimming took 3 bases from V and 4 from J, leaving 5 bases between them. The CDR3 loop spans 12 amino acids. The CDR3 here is CASSEGYNEQFF. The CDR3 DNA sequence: TGTGCCAGCAGCGAGGGGTACAATGAGCAGTTCTTC. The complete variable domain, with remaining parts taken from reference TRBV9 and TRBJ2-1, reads DSGVTQTPKHLITATGQRVTLRCSPRSGDLSVYWYQQSLDQGLQFLIQYYNGEERAKGNILERFSAQQFPDLHSELNLSSLELGDSALYFCASSEGYNEQFFGPGTRLTVL.

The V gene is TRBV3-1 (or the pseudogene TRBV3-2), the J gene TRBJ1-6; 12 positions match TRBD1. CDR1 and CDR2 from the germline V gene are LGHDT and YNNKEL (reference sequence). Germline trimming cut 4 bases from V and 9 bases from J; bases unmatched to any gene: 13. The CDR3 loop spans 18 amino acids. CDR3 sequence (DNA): TGTGCCAGCAGCCGAAGCGGGCTCGGGACAGGGGGCGGTTCACCCCTCCACTTT. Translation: CASSRSGLGTGGGSPLHF.

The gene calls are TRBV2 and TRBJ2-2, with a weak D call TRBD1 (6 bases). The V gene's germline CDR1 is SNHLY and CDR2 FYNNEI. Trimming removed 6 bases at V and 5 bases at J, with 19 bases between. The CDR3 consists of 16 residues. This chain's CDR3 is CASRIPGPRGTGELFF. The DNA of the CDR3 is TGTGCCAGCAGGATTCCGGGTCCGAGGGGGACCGGGGAGCTGTTTTTT.

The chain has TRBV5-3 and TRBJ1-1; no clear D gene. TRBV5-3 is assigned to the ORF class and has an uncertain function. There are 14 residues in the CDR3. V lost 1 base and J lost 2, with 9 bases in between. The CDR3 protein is CARSLSSVNTEAFF. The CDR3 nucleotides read TGTGCCAGAAGCTTGTCCAGTGTAAACACTGAAGCTTTCTTT.

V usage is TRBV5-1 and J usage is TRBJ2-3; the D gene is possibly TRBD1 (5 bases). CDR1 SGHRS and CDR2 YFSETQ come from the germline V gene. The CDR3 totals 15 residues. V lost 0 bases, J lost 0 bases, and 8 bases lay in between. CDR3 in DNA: TGCGCCAGCAGCTTGGAGGCAGGGAGCACAGATACGCAGTATTTT. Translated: CASSLEAGSTDTQYF.

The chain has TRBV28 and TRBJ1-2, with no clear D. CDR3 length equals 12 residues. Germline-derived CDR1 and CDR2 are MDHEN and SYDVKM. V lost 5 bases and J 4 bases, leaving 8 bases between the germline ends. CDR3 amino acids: CASSTWAYGYTF. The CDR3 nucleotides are TGTGCCAGCAGTACCTGGGCCTATGGCTACACCTTC.

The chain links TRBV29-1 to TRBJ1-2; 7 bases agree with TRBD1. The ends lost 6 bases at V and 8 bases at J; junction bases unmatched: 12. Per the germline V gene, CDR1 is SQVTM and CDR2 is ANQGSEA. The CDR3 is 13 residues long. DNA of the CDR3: TGCAGCGTCGAACTTCTAGGGGGCTGGGGCTACACCTTC. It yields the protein CSVELLGGWGYTF.

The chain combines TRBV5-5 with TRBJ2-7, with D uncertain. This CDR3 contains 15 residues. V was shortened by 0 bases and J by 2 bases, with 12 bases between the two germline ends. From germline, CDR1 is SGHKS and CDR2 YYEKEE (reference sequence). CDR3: CASSLASGPAYEQYF. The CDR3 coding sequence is TGTGCCAGCAGCTTGGCGTCTGGGCCTGCCTACGAGCAGTACTTC.

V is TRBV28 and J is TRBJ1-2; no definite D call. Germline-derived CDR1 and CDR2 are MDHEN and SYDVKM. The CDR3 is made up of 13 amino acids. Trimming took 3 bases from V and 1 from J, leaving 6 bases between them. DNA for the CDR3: TGTGCCAGCAGTTTGGTCGGTAACTATGGCTACACCTTC. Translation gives CASSLVGNYGYTF.

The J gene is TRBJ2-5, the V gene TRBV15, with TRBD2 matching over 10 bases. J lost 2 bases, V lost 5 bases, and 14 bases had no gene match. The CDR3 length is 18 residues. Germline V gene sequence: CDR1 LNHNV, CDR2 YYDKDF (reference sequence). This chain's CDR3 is CATSPPGTSGTFQETQYF. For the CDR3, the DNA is TGTGCCACCAGCCCCCCCGGAACTAGCGGGACCTTTCAAGAGACCCAGTACTTC. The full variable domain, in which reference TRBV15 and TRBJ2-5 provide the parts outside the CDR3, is DAMVIQNPRYQVTQFGKPVTLSCSQTLNHNVMYWYQQKSSQAPKLLFHYYDKDFNNEADTPDNFQSRRPNTSFCFLDIRSPGLGDTAMYLCATSPPGTSGTFQETQYFGPGTRLLVL.

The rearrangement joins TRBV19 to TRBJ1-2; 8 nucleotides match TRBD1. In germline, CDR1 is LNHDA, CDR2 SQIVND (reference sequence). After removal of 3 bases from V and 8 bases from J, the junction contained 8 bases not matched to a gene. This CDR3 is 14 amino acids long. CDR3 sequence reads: CASSIGQGKLGYTF. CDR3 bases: TGTGCCAGTAGTATTGGACAGGGTAAATTGGGCTACACCTTC.

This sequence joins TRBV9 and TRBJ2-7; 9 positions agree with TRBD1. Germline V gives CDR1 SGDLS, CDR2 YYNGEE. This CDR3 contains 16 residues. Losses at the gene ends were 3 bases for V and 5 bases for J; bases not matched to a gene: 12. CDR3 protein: CASSARGGTGFDEQYF. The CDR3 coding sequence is TGTGCCAGCAGCGCAAGAGGGGGGACAGGGTTCGACGAGCAGTACTTC.

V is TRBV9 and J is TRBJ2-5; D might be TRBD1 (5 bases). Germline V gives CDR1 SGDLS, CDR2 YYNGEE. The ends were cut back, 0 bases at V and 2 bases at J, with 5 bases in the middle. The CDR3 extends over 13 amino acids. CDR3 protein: CASSVGQQETQYF. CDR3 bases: TGTGCCAGCAGCGTAGGACAGCAAGAGACCCAGTACTTC.

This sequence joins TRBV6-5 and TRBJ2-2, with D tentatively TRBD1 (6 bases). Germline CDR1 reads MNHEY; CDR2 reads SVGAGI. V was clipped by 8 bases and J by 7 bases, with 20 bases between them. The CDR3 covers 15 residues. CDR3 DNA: TGTGCCAGCGGGGTGGGGGCACTCTTTCGCGGGGAGCTGTTTTTT. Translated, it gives CASGVGALFRGELFF.

The CDR3 nucleotides read TGTGCCAGTAGTCGGCAGGGGGAACCTGGGGATGGCTACACCTTC. It codes for CASSRQGEPGDGYTF. The chain combines TRBV19 with TRBJ1-2, with 7 bases lining up with TRBD1. The germline V gene encodes CDR1 LNHDA and CDR2 SQIVND (reference sequence). The J segment lost 6 bases and the V segment lost 5 bases, leaving 12 bases of the junction unmatched. This CDR3 is 15 amino acids long.

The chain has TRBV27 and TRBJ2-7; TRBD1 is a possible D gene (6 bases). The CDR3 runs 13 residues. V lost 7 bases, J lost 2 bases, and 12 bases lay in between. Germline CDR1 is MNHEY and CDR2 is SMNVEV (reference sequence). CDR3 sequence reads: CASTPHRAYEQYF. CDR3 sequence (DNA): TGTGCCAGCACTCCCCACAGGGCCTACGAGCAGTACTTC.

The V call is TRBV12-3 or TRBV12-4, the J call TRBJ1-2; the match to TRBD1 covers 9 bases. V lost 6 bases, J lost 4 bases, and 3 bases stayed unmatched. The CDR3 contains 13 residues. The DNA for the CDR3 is TGTGCCAGCAGCCTGACAGGGGGCTATGGCTACACCTTC. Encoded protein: CASSLTGGYGYTF.

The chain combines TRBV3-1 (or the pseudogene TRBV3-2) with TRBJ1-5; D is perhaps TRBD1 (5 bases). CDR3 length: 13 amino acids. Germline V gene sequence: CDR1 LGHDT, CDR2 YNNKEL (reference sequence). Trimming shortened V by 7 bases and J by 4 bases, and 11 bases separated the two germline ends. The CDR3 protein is CASTQGWNQPQHF. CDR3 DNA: TGTGCCAGCACCCAGGGCTGGAATCAGCCCCAGCATTTT.

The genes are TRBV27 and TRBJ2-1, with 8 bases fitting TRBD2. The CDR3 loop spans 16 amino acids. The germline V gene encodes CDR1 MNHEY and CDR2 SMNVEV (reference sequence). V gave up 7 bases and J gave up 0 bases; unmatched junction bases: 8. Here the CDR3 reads CASTQLAGSSYNEQFF. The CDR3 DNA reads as TGTGCCAGCACCCAGCTAGCGGGTAGCTCCTACAATGAGCAGTTCTTC.

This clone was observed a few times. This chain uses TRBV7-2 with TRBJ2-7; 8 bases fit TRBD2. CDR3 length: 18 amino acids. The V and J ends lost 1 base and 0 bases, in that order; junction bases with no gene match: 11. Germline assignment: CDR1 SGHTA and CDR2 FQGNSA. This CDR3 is CASSLVIPTSGHSYEQYF. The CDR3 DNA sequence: TGTGCCAGCAGCTTAGTTATCCCCACTAGCGGACACTCCTACGAGCAGTACTTC.